This entry describes one TCR beta chain. Its antigen is currently unknown. 5'RACE with constant-segment primers yielded barcoded, UMI-tagged TCR alpha and TCR beta cDNA libraries. TCRdb analysed the 5' RACE reads with MiXCR anew, one entry per CDR3 protein. The sample comprises approximately 500,000 distinct CDR3 sequences, about 23% of which are singletons, and roughly an eighth rests with the top ten. This sample stems from a study of T-cell memory formation after mild COVID-19. General study points: SARS-CoV-2 specificity was not confirmed for second-wave clones peaking on day 37. Of the contracting clones, CD4+ ones lay mainly in CM and EM, and CD8+ ones in EMRA. Day 15 to 85 contractors were CD4/CD8 balanced; later expanders leaned CD4+.

This CDR3 contains 13 residues. Looked up from germline, CDR1 is SGHNT and CDR2 is YYREEE (reference sequence). V lost 4 bases, J lost 6 bases, and 13 bases lay in between. The receptor was isolated from an adult woman who had mild COVID-19 (a few samples of this study predate the infection). Cell type and time point are not known. The specimen was PBMCs or a T cell subset sorted from them (not recorded which). The J gene is TRBJ1-2, the V gene TRBV5-4; possibly TRBD1 for D (5 bases). This chain's CDR3 is CASSRDGLNGYTF. Here the CDR3 DNA reads TGTGCCAGCAGCCGGGACGGCTTGAATGGCTACACCTTC.